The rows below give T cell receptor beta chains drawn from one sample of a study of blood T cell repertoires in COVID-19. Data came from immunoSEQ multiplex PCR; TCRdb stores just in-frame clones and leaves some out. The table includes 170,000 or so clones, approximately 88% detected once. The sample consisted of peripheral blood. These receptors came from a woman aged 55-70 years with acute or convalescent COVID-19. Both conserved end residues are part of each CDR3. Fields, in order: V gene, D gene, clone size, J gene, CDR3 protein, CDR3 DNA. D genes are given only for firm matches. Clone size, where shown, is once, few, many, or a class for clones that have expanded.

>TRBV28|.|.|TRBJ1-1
CASSSSGVSNAEAFF
TGTGCCAGCAGTTCATCAGGGGTTAGTAATGCTGAAGCTTTCTTT
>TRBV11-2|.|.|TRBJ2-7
CASSLQGGPYEQYF
TGTGCCAGCAGCTTACAAGGGGGACCCTACGAGCAGTACTTC
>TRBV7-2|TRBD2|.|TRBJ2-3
CASRYTSGGTDTQYF
TGTGCCAGCAGATACACTAGCGGGGGTACAGATACGCAGTATTTT
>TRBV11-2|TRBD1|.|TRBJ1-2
CASSYQGDGYTF
TGTGCCAGCAGCTACCAGGGGGATGGCTACACCTTC
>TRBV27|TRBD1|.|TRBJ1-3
CASSLTGAMAGNTIYF
TGTGCCAGCAGTTTAACAGGGGCCATGGCTGGAAACACCATATATTTT
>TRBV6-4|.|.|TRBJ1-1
CASSVRRRRTEAFF
TGTGCCAGCAGTGTCCGCAGGAGGAGGACTGAAGCTTTCTTT
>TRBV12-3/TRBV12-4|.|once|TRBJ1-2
CASLSRGGYGYTF
TGTGCCAGCCTCTCTAGGGGAGGGTATGGCTACACCTTC
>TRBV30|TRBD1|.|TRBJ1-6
CAWTEKIRSTGADSPLHF
TGTGCCTGGACCGAAAAGATAAGATCGACAGGGGCGGATTCACCCCTCCACTTT
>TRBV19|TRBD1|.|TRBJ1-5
CATSDRGDQPQHF
TGTGCCACCTCAGACAGGGGAGATCAGCCCCAGCATTTT
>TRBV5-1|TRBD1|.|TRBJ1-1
CASSMDRVTTEAFF
TGCGCCAGCAGCATGGACAGGGTAACCACTGAAGCTTTCTTT
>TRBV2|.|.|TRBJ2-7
CASSGALAIPYEQYF
TGTGCCAGCAGTGGGGCGCTGGCGATTCCCTACGAGCAGTACTTC
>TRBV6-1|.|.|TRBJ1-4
CASSESGNNEKLFF
TGTGCCAGCAGTGAATCCGGGAATAATGAAAAACTGTTTTTT
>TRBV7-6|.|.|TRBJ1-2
CASSSSEGRGLSGYTF
TGTGCCAGCAGCTCCAGTGAGGGGAGGGGTTTAAGTGGCTACACCTTC
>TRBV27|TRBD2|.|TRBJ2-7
CASSFRLAGGMYEQYF
TGTGCCAGCAGCTTCCGACTAGCGGGGGGTATGTACGAGCAGTACTTC
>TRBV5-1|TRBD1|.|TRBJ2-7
CASSSGPQGAWEQYF
TGCGCCAGCAGCTCGGGTCCCCAGGGGGCGTGGGAGCAGTACTTC
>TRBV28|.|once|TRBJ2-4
CAARGRKNIQYF
TGTGCAGCTCGGGGGAGAAAAAACATTCAGTACTTC
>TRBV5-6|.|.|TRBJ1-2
CASSVGTSYYGYTF
TGTGCCAGCAGCGTAGGGACATCCTACTATGGCTACACCTTC
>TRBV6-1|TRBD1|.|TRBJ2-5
CASSATGTGNFGRETQYF
TGTGCCAGCAGTGCTACCGGGACAGGGAACTTCGGACGAGAGACCCAGTACTTC
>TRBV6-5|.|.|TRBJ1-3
CASSYKGLGGNTIYF
TGTGCCAGCAGTTACAAGGGGTTAGGAGGAAACACCATATATTTT
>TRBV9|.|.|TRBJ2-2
CASSVKAANTGELFF
TGTGCCAGCAGCGTAAAAGCGGCGAACACCGGGGAGCTGTTTTTT
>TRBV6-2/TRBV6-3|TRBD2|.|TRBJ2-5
CASSDRLAGRGETQYF
TGTGCCAGCAGCGATAGACTAGCGGGGCGGGGGGAGACCCAGTACTTC
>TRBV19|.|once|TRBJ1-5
CASSINTVISNQPQHF
TGTGCCAGTAGTATCAATACAGTCATTAGCAATCAGCCCCAGCATTTT
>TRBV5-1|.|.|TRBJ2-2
CASSLVRGDTGELFF
TGCGCCAGCAGCTTGGTCAGGGGGGACACCGGGGAGCTGTTTTTT
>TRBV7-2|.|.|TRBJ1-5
CASTSYGGENQPQHF
TGTGCCAGCACCAGCTATGGTGGGGAGAATCAGCCCCAGCATTTT
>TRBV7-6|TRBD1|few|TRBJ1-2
CASSSRQGSDYGYTF
TGTGCCAGCAGCTCCCGACAGGGGAGCGACTATGGCTACACCTTC
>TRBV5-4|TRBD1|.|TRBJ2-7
CASSPKTGSHEQYF
TGTGCCAGCAGCCCAAAGACAGGGTCCCACGAGCAGTACTTC
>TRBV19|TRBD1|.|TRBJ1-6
CASSMGQGNSPLHF
TGTGCCAGTAGTATGGGACAGGGCAATTCACCCCTCCACTTT
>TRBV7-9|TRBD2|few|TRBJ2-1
CASSSTSGPNEQFF
TGTGCCAGCAGCTCGACTAGCGGACCCAACGAGCAGTTCTTC